This entry lists 22 T cell receptor beta chains sequenced from one sample in a study of metastatic and nonmetastatic thyroid tumors. Ahead of thyroid surgery, no patient had received treatment of any kind. TCRdb used MiXCR to call clones anew from the PCR reads. Here the sample spans about 40,000 clones, approximately 15% being singletons. Sequenced sample: blood. The receptor source for this set is a female donor with papillary thyroid cancer or a benign thyroid nodule (not recorded which). Some clones in this sample may be carry-over from other donors' samples.

This clone has ten or more counts. The CDR3 protein is CASSVGEGGGEKLFF. The CDR3 coding sequence is TGTGCCAGCAGCGTAGGAGAGGGGGGAGGTGAAAAACTGTTTTTT. V gene TRBV9 combines with J gene TRBJ1-4, with D perhaps matching TRBD1 (6 bases). V dropped 0 bases and J dropped 7 bases, with 13 bases sitting between them. The CDR3 is 15 residues long. Germline assignment: CDR1 SGDLS and CDR2 YYNGEE.

Concerning this clone: Without the conserved terminal phenylalanine or tryptophan, this CDR3 likely stems from a read error. The CDR3 region has the DNA TGCAGTGCTTCGCTAGACAATGAGCAGTTCTTA. It translates to CSASLDNEQFL. The genes are TRBV20-1 and TRBJ2-1; no definite D call. Germline CDR1 and CDR2: DFQATT and SNEGSKA (reference sequence). V dropped 5 bases and J dropped 5 bases, with 7 bases sitting between them. The CDR3 is 11 residues long.

This clone showed up many times. The rearrangement joins TRBV9 to TRBJ1-1, with D possibly TRBD1 on 6 matching bases. The CDR3 runs 14 residues. Deletions cut 4 bases from V and 3 bases from J, with 13 bases between. Germline CDR1 SGDLS, CDR2 YYNGEE. Here the CDR3 reads CASSSHRVDTEAFF. The CDR3 DNA reads as TGTGCCAGCAGCTCTCACAGGGTGGACACTGAAGCTTTCTTT.

This clone was picked up a small number of times. The chain combines TRBV12-3 or TRBV12-4 with TRBJ2-7, with D possibly matching TRBD2 (6 bases). CDR3 size: 14 residues. V was shortened by 6 bases and J by 0 bases, with 12 bases between the two germline ends. The CDR3 here is CASSPAGSSYEQYF. DNA of the CDR3: TGTGCCAGCAGCCCCGCGGGGAGCTCCTACGAGCAGTACTTC.

The CDR3 nucleotides read TGTGCCAGCAGCTTTCTACTAGCGAACTCAAATACGCAGTATTTT. This encodes CASSFLLANSNTQYF. This chain links TRBV11-2 with TRBJ2-3; 7 nucleotides agree with TRBD2. The ends lost 3 bases at V and 7 bases at J; junction bases unmatched: 10. The CDR3 consists of 15 residues. Germline-derived CDR1 and CDR2 are SGHAT and FQNNGV.

At least ten counts were recorded for this clone. This chain links TRBV18 with TRBJ1-3, with D unresolved. The CDR3 runs 13 residues. CDR1 is KGHSH and CDR2 is LQKENI in the germline V gene. Trimming took off 2 bases at V and 3 bases at J, with 5 bases between the two ends. The CDR3 DNA follows: TGTGCCAGCTCACCAAACAGTGGAAACACCATATATTTT. It translates to CASSPNSGNTIYF.

Judged by abundance, this clone is medium-sized (0.01 to 0.1%). The J gene is TRBJ1-3, the V gene TRBV2; D is unclear. The CDR3 is made up of 15 amino acids. Trimming left V 6 bases short and J 0 bases short, with 12 bases between. Germline loops: CDR1 SNHLY, CDR2 FYNNEI. In nucleotides, the CDR3 is TGTGCCAGCAGGGCCGGGGTCTTCTCTGGAAACACCATATATTTT. Translated: CASRAGVFSGNTIYF.

This clone came up many times. The rearrangement joins TRBV6-1 to TRBJ1-2; possible D gene TRBD1, 5 bases. The CDR3 extends over 14 amino acids. Trimming pared 5 bases from V and 4 bases from J, leaving 14 bases between. The germline gives CDR1 MNHNS, CDR2 SASEGT. CDR3 nucleotides: TGTGCCAGCAGTTCCACGACAGAACTCTATGGCTACACCTTC. Translated, it gives CASSSTTELYGYTF.

Regarding this clone: Germline is not matched at one junction end, which may reflect a read error. This rearrangement joins TRBV7-8 to TRBJ1-5, with no clear D. Germline values: CDR1 SGHVS, CDR2 FQNEAQ. The CDR3 has 13 residues. The CDR3 nucleotides are TGTGCCAGCATCTTAGTGGTTCGTCAGCCCCAGCATTTT. Translating gives CASILVVRQPQHF.

V usage is TRBV3-1 and J usage is TRBJ2-3, with D perhaps matching TRBD1 (5 bases). Germline lookup yields CDR1 LGHDT and CDR2 YNNKEL (reference sequence). This CDR3 is built from 12 residues. Trimming removed 5 bases from V and 4 bases from J, with 7 bases in between. Written as DNA, the CDR3 is TGTGCCAGCAGCAGGGGTGCAGATACGCAGTATTTT. As protein: CASSRGADTQYF.

This clone was seen repeatedly, ten times or more. This chain links TRBV19 with TRBJ2-3, with D perhaps TRBD1 (6 bases). Germline CDR1 and CDR2: LNHDA and SQIVND (reference sequence). The CDR3 covers 15 residues. V was clipped by 5 bases and J by 0 bases, with 12 bases between them. CDR3 protein: CASSLDRSSTDTQYF. Here the CDR3 DNA reads TGTGCCAGTAGTCTTGACAGGTCTAGCACAGATACGCAGTATTTT.

This clone showed up many times. This chain links TRBV6-5 with TRBJ1-2, with 8 bases fitting TRBD1. CDR1 and CDR2 from the germline V gene are MNHEY and SVGAGI. There are 16 residues in the CDR3. The trim removed 0 bases at V and 5 bases at J, leaving 8 bases unmatched. CDR3 in DNA: TGTGCCAGCAGTTACTCAGGGACAGGAGGAAGTTATGGCTACACCTTC. Encoded protein: CASSYSGTGGSYGYTF.

There are many counts of this clone. V and J are TRBV6-1 and TRBJ2-5; the match to TRBD1 covers 9 bases. V shed 5 bases and J 5 bases; nucleotides not matched to a gene: 3. Per the germline V gene, CDR1 is MNHNS and CDR2 is SASEGT. The CDR3 covers 13 residues. CDR3 loop: CASSSGQGETQYF. For the CDR3, the DNA is TGTGCCAGCAGTTCGGGACAGGGTGAGACCCAGTACTTC.

The chain carries TRBV7-9 and TRBJ1-6; D call uncertain. V lost 1 base and J lost 6, with 7 bases in between. Germline-derived CDR1 and CDR2 are SEHNR and FQNEAQ (reference sequence). The CDR3 contains 14 residues. CDR3 residues: CASSLGTVNSPLHF. In DNA, the CDR3 is TGTGCCAGCAGCTTAGGGACGGTTAATTCACCCCTCCACTTT.

This clone occurred many times. An end of the junction does not agree with germline; a read error may underlie this. The rearrangement links TRBV7-7 to TRBJ1-2; D gene unclear. Germline loops: CDR1 SSHAT, CDR2 FNYEAQ (reference sequence). CDR3 length: 16 amino acids. CDR3 nucleotides: TGTGCTAGCAGCTTAGTTATCGGGGTGCCTAACTATGGCTACACCTTC. Residues: CASSLVIGVPNYGYTF.

This clone showed up many times. V gene TRBV7-8 combines with J gene TRBJ2-6; the match to TRBD2 covers 14 bases. The CDR3 length is 18 residues. V shed 5 bases and J 0 bases; nucleotides not matched to a gene: 3. The germline V gene encodes CDR1 SGHVS and CDR2 FQNEAQ. CDR3: CASSPGLAGGSGANVLTF. In nucleotides, the CDR3 is TGTGCCAGCAGCCCTGGACTAGCGGGGGGCTCTGGGGCCAACGTCCTGACTTTC. The entire variable domain, with the rest obtained from reference TRBV7-8 and TRBJ2-6, is as follows: GAGVSQSPRYKVAKRGQDVALRCDPISGHVSLFWYQQALGQGPEFLTYFQNEAQLDKSGLPSDRFFAERPEGSVSTLKIQRTQQEDSAVYLCASSPGLAGGSGANVLTFGAGSRLTVL.

V and J are TRBV5-1 and TRBJ1-2; D may be TRBD1 (5 bases). Germline V CDR1 and CDR2: SGHRS, YFSETQ. V dropped 4 bases and J dropped 4 bases, with 17 bases sitting between them. CDR3 size: 15 residues. This CDR3 reads CASSPPGFGGYGYTF. The DNA of the CDR3 is TGCGCCAGCAGCCCTCCGGGGTTCGGGGGCTATGGCTACACCTTC.

This clone has at least ten counts. The chain combines TRBV5-8 with TRBJ2-5; the match to TRBD1 covers 12 bases. The V gene end was trimmed by 4 bases and the J gene end by 5 bases; junction bases not matched to a gene: 6. The CDR3 has 15 amino acids. Germline loops: CDR1 SGHTS, CDR2 YDEGEE. Here the CDR3 reads CASSAGTGGAETQYF. CDR3 coding DNA: TGTGCCAGCAGCGCCGGGACAGGGGGCGCGGAGACCCAGTACTTC. The entire variable domain, with the rest obtained from reference TRBV5-8 and TRBJ2-5, is as follows: EAGVTQSPTHLIKTRGQQATLRCSPISGHTSVYWYQQALGLGLQFLLWYDEGEERNRGNFPPRFSGRQFPNYSSELNVNALELEDSALYLCASSAGTGGAETQYFGPGTRLLVL.

This clone was counted many times. The rearrangement joins TRBV28 to TRBJ2-7; D ambiguous. Per germline, CDR1 MDHEN and CDR2 SYDVKM. Trimming stripped 7 bases from V and 4 bases from J, with 17 bases between. The CDR3 loop spans 14 amino acids. The CDR3 DNA is TGTGCCAGCACCCGCCGTTCAGGTTGGTACGAGCAGTACTTC. It specifies CASTRRSGWYEQYF.

In this sample, this clone is medium-sized (0.01 to 0.1%). The V and J genes are TRBV6-1 and TRBJ2-7; no definite D call. Trimming shortened V by 4 bases and J by 5 bases, and 6 bases separated the two germline ends. This CDR3 comprises 11 residues. Germline CDR1 reads MNHNS; CDR2 reads SASEGT. The CDR3 DNA sequence: TGTGCCAGCAGTGGCCTAAACGAGCAGTACTTC. It codes for CASSGLNEQYF.

A word on this clone: Since a much larger clone is just one base distant, this may be a read error. This rearrangement joins TRBV20-1 to TRBJ2-3; TRBD2 matches at 7 bases. Germline values: CDR1 DFQATT, CDR2 SNEGSKA (reference sequence). The CDR3 runs 11 residues. V lost 1 base to trimming and J lost 11 bases; unmatched junction nucleotides: 3. The CDR3 spells CSARGGREQYF. CDR3 DNA sequence: TGCAGTGCTAGAGGAGGGAGGGAGCAGTATTTT.

This clone occurred many times. This chain links TRBV18 with TRBJ2-3; 7 bases line up with TRBD1. This CDR3 has 15 amino acids. Germline CDR1 is KGHSH and CDR2 is LQKENI. V lost 5 bases, J lost 1 base, and 6 bases stayed unmatched. This chain's CDR3 is CASSNIQGRTDTQYF. CDR3 coding DNA: TGTGCCAGCTCAAACATACAGGGGCGCACAGATACGCAGTATTTT.